The T cell receptor beta chain described here comes from a study of blood T cell repertoires in COVID-19. Study-level information: Acute and convalescent COVID-19 samples came from the United States, Italy and Spain. PBMCs, B-cell-depleted T cells, or T cells provided the cDNA or gDNA that made up the material.

Germline assignment: CDR1 SSHAT and CDR2 FNYEAQ (reference sequence). The CDR3 is made up of 15 amino acids. Note on this clone: One end of the junction fails to match germline, which may point to a read error.

Original methodology: Counts of nucleated cells, estimated from reference gene primer amplification, were obtained. Some clones are missing from TCRdb's copy, which holds only in-frame ones; the method was immunoSEQ multiplex PCR. The V and J calls and the clone size are those of that table, but D and trimming were determined from the DNA. The repertoire includes some 150,000 clones, approximately 87% of them detected once, and 10% to 11% sits in the top ten. Seattle participants joined during active infection and were tracked over time. The chain employs TRBV7-7 and TRBJ2-7, with 9 positions matching TRBD2. The receptor was isolated from a woman aged 55-69 years with COVID-19, enrolled during active disease. What was sequenced was peripheral blood. DNA of the CDR3: TGTGCTAGCAGCCATCTAGCGGGACCTTCCTACGAGCAGTACTTC. As protein: CASSHLAGPSYEQYF.